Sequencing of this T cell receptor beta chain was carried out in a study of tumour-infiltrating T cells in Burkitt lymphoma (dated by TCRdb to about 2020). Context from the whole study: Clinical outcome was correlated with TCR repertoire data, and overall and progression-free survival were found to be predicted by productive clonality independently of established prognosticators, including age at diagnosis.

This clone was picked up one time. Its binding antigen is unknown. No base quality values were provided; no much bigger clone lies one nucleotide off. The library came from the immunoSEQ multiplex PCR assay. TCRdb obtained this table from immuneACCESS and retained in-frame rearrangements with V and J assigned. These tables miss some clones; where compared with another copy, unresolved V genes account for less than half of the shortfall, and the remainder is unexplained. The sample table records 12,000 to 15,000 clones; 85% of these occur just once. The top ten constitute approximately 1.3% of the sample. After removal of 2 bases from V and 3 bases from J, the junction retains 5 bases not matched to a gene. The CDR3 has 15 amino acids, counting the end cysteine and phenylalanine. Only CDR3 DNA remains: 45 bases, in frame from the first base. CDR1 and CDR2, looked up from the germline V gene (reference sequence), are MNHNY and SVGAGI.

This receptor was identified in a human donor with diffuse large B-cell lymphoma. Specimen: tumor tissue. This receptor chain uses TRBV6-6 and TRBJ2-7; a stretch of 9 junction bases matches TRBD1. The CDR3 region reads CASSYLGQGNYEQYF. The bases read TGTGCCAGCAGTTACCTGGGACAGGGAAACTACGAGCAGTACTTC.